The 23 T cell receptor beta chains in this list originate from one sample, sequenced in a study of T cell responses to AZD1222 COVID-19 vaccine. Sequencing was performed with immunoSEQ multiplex PCR; in TCRdb, only in-frame clones are kept and a portion is missing. The top ten hold about 1.6% of the sample, which has some 90,000 clones, about 85% seen once. Sequencing was performed on peripheral blood, taken on day 0 of AZD1222 vaccination. The source of these receptors is an adult in good health.

The chain links TRBV18 to TRBJ1-6, with 7 bases lining up with TRBD1. CDR3 length: 16 amino acids. Germline V gene sequence: CDR1 KGHSH, CDR2 LQKENI. V lost 2 bases to trimming and J lost 9 bases; unmatched junction nucleotides: 10. CDR3 sequence: CASSPSLRGPGSPLHF. The CDR3 DNA reads as TGTGCCAGCTCACCATCCTTAAGGGGGCCGGGTTCACCCCTCCACTTT.

CDR3 DNA sequence: TGTGCCAGCAGCTTCTGGGGATCTAGCACAGATACGCAGTATTTT. It is translated as CASSFWGSSTDTQYF. The rearrangement links TRBV11-1 to TRBJ2-3; D is unclear. This CDR3 contains 15 residues. Trimming removed 3 bases from V and 0 bases from J, with 10 bases in between. Germline V gene data show CDR1 as SGHAT and CDR2 as FQDESV (reference sequence).

The chain combines TRBV19 with TRBJ1-2; TRBD1 matches 7 bases. The CDR3 length is 14 residues. Unmatched junction bases numbered 11, after V lost 7 bases and J lost 6 bases. Germline V CDR1 and CDR2: LNHDA, SQIVND (reference sequence). The CDR3 DNA reads as TGTGCCAGTAAGTCCGCGACAGGGAACCATGGCTACACCTTC. Amino acid sequence: CASKSATGNHGYTF.

The chain uses TRBV2 and TRBJ2-3; tentative D call: TRBD1 (5 bases). The CDR3 loop spans 13 amino acids. V lost 2 bases and J lost 8, with 11 bases in between. Germline CDR1 is SNHLY and CDR2 is FYNNEI. DNA of the CDR3: TGTGCCAGCAGTGAAAGGGCCCAGGGTACGCAGTATTTT. Protein product: CASSERAQGTQYF.

The gene calls are TRBV2 and TRBJ1-5; no definite D call. Trimming shortened V by 3 bases and J by 7 bases, and 13 bases separated the two germline ends. CDR1 SNHLY and CDR2 FYNNEI come from the germline V gene. This CDR3 is 14 amino acids long. The CDR3 nucleotides read TGTGCCAGCAGTGAGAACAGCCTTAGACAGCCCCAGCATTTT. It is translated as CASSENSLRQPQHF.

The chain couples TRBV5-1 to TRBJ2-2; D remains unclear. V lost 1 base and J 1 base, leaving 8 bases between the germline ends. The CDR3 covers 15 residues. Germline V CDR1 and CDR2: SGHRS, YFSETQ. This CDR3 is CASSLSRVNTGELFF. The CDR3 coding sequence is TGCGCCAGCAGCTTGAGCCGGGTGAACACCGGGGAGCTGTTTTTT.

The rearrangement links TRBV7-8 to TRBJ2-5; TRBD1 aligns across 12 bases. The CDR3 totals 17 residues. The trim removed 5 bases at V and 5 bases at J, leaving 12 bases unmatched. The germline gives CDR1 SGHVS, CDR2 FQNEAQ. The chain's CDR3 is CASSQQGTGGAGETQYF. Here the CDR3 DNA reads TGTGCCAGCAGCCAACAGGGGACAGGGGGCGCGGGGGAGACCCAGTACTTC.

The V and J genes are TRBV25-1 and TRBJ2-1; no firm D call. The CDR3 runs to 14 residues. Trimming shortened V by 4 bases and J by 2 bases, and 9 bases separated the two germline ends. Germline V gene data show CDR1 as MGHDK and CDR2 as SYGVNS. CDR3 sequence reads: CASSGQPTYNEQFF. DNA for the CDR3: TGTGCCAGCAGTGGCCAACCTACCTACAATGAGCAGTTCTTC.

This rearrangement joins TRBV6-5 to TRBJ1-6; 10 bases agree with TRBD1. J was trimmed by 8 bases and V by 7 bases; bases with no gene match: 5. This CDR3 contains 14 residues. From germline, CDR1 is MNHEY and CDR2 SVGAGI. CDR3 DNA: TGTGCCAGCATAGACAGGGGGCTGGATTCACCCCTCCACTTT. Its translation: CASIDRGLDSPLHF.

The V call is TRBV20-1, the J call TRBJ1-2; D ambiguous. Trimming removed 6 bases from V and 6 bases from J, with 11 bases in between. The CDR3 loop spans 11 amino acids. Per germline, CDR1 DFQATT and CDR2 SNEGSKA (reference sequence). The CDR3: CSALGADGYTF. The CDR3 nucleotides are TGCAGTGCGTTGGGAGCAGATGGCTACACCTTC.

J is TRBJ1-5 and V is TRBV29-1; 8 nucleotides line up with TRBD1. This CDR3 contains 13 residues. Germline trimming cut 3 bases from V and 4 bases from J; bases unmatched to any gene: 2. Germline-derived CDR1 and CDR2 are SQVTM and ANQGSEA. In DNA form, the CDR3 reads TGCAGCGTTGAGACAGGGGATAATCAGCCCCAGCATTTT. It encodes CSVETGDNQPQHF.

The chain joins TRBV7-3 to TRBJ2-1; D gene uncertain. This CDR3 is built from 11 residues. Trimming cost V 4 bases and J 6 bases, with 4 bases left between them. The germline CDR1 and CDR2 sequences are SGHTA and FQGTGA. CDR3 DNA sequence: TGTGCCAGCAGCTCAACCAATGAGCAGTTCTTC. Residues: CASSSTNEQFF.

The chain couples TRBV5-6 to TRBJ2-3; D gene uncertain. Between the trimmed V and J ends, which lost 0 bases and 2 bases, there was a span of 7 bases. The CDR3 length is 14 residues. CDR1 is SGHDT and CDR2 is YYEEEE in the germline V gene. In DNA form, the CDR3 reads TGTGCCAGCAGCTTGGTTGCTTTCACAGATACGCAGTATTTT. Translation gives CASSLVAFTDTQYF.

The chain employs TRBV2 and TRBJ2-3; D call uncertain. Germline CDR1 SNHLY, CDR2 FYNNEI. The ends were cut back, 6 bases at V and 1 base at J, with 11 bases in the middle. CDR3 size: 14 residues. This CDR3 is CASSFPRGTDTQYF. The CDR3 region has the DNA TGTGCCAGCAGCTTCCCCCGGGGCACAGATACGCAGTATTTT.

The chain combines TRBV7-2 with TRBJ2-7, with 9 bases that match TRBD2. CDR1 is SGHTA, CDR2 FQGNSA, per germline. This CDR3 comprises 16 residues. The ends lost 2 bases at V and 6 bases at J; junction bases unmatched: 11. CDR3 loop: CASSLQAGGGRSEQYF. The CDR3, as DNA: TGTGCCAGCAGCTTACAAGCGGGAGGTGGCCGGAGCGAGCAGTACTTC.

The rearrangement links TRBV4-3 to TRBJ2-1; no firm D call. Deletions cut 0 bases from V and 6 bases from J, with 15 bases between. The CDR3 extends over 16 amino acids. Germline V gives CDR1 LGHNA, CDR2 YSLEER. The CDR3 is CASSQDPRSGSNEQFF. The DNA of the CDR3 is TGCGCCAGCAGCCAAGATCCCCGTTCGGGTAGCAATGAGCAGTTCTTC.

The chain has TRBV21-1 and TRBJ2-3; the table's D call of TRBD2 was not tested on the DNA. TRBV21-1 is deemed a pseudogene. The CDR3 has 16 residues. DNA for the CDR3: TGTGCCAGCAGCAAACTAGCGGGGAGGTTCACAGATACGCAGTATTTT. Its translation is CASSKLAGRFTDTQYF.

The chain couples TRBV18 to TRBJ1-1; D perhaps matches TRBD1 (5 bases). CDR1 is KGHSH, CDR2 LQKENI, per germline. V was shortened by 6 bases and J by 5 bases, with 13 bases between the two germline ends. This CDR3 comprises 13 residues. In DNA form, the CDR3 reads TGTGCCAGCTCGGTCATAGGGACGACTGAAGCTTTCTTT. Translated: CASSVIGTTEAFF.

This chain joins TRBV3-1 (or the pseudogene TRBV3-2) and TRBJ2-5; D assignment may be TRBD1 or TRBD2 (5 bases each). V shed 5 bases and J shed 3 bases, with 16 bases lying between them. This CDR3 spans 15 amino acids. Germline V gene lookup returns CDR1 LGHDT and CDR2 YNNKEL (reference sequence). CDR3 sequence: CASSANTGTEETQYF. The CDR3 region has the DNA TGTGCCAGCAGCGCAAACACCGGGACCGAAGAGACCCAGTACTTC.

The chain uses TRBV6-5 and TRBJ1-2, with 10 bases fitting TRBD1. The CDR3 has 14 residues. In germline, CDR1 is MNHEY, CDR2 SVGAGI. The junction had 9 bases not matched to a gene; V was cut back by 6 bases and J by 8 bases. For the CDR3, the DNA is TGTGCCAGCAGAGCTCTTGGGACAGGGGCCGGCTACACCTTC. Its translation: CASRALGTGAGYTF.

The chain recombines TRBV6-5 with TRBJ1-5, with 9 bases aligning to TRBD1. The J segment lost 1 base and the V segment lost 5 bases, leaving 3 bases of the junction unmatched. The V gene's germline CDR1 is MNHEY and CDR2 SVGAGI. This CDR3 has 15 residues. This CDR3 reads CASSRQGVSNQPQHF. As DNA, the CDR3 is TGTGCCAGCAGTCGACAGGGGGTGAGCAATCAGCCCCAGCATTTT.

This clone appeared a few times. The J gene is TRBJ1-1, the V gene TRBV16; TRBD1 might be the D (6 bases). This CDR3 comprises 14 residues. V was pared by 7 bases and J by 0 bases, with 12 bases between. Looked up from germline, CDR1 is KGHSY and CDR2 is FQNENV. This chain's CDR3 is CASNQGLLNTEAFF. The DNA of the CDR3 is TGTGCCAGCAACCAGGGGCTACTGAACACTGAAGCTTTCTTT.

This sequence joins TRBV29-1 and TRBJ2-7, with 8 bases lining up with TRBD2. Losses at the gene ends were 4 bases for V and 0 bases for J; bases not matched to a gene: 2. Germline lookup yields CDR1 SQVTM and CDR2 ANQGSEA. The CDR3 totals 13 residues. CDR3 amino acids: CSVGTSSSYEQYF. The CDR3 DNA reads TGCAGCGTTGGGACTAGCAGCTCCTACGAGCAGTACTTC.